One sample yielded the 20 T cell receptor beta chains listed below, sequenced in a study of T cells in Graves' hyperthyroidism and ophthalmopathy. The source material, RNA transcripts, was used to amplify TCR beta CDR3 regions. The TCR CDR3 was amplified in a first-round RT-PCR using the HTBI primer set. TCRdb called the multiplex PCR reads again in MiXCR, with one record for every CDR3 protein. The repertoire holds hundreds of thousands of distinct CDR3 sequences, with 35% as singletons. The specimen was blood. The receptors here all came from a woman between 40 and 55 years old with Graves' hyperthyroidism.

The chain has TRBV7-9 and TRBJ2-7; possible D gene TRBD1, 5 bases. The DNA end is more similar to TRBJ2-1, so the J call may be wrong. The CDR3 contains 15 residues. The V gene's germline CDR1 is SEHNR and CDR2 FQNEAQ (reference sequence). In nucleotides, the CDR3 is TGTGCCAGCAGCTTACCCAGGGTGAGAGTGGCTGAGCAGTTCTTC. Translated, it gives CASSLPRVRVAEQFF.

On this clonotype: A single base separates this from a much larger clone, so it may be a read error. The rearrangement links TRBV19 to TRBJ1-4; perhaps TRBD1 as D (5 bases). Trimming left V 9 bases short and J 10 bases short, with 24 bases between. From germline, CDR1 is LNHDA and CDR2 SQIVND (reference sequence). The CDR3 covers 15 residues. This CDR3 is CASSAHGGEVGKLFF. The CDR3 coding sequence is TGTGCCAGCAGCGCCCACGGGGGTGAAGTTGGAAAACTGTTTTTT.

The chain employs TRBV13 and TRBJ1-4; D might be TRBD1 (6 bases). CDR3 length equals 15 residues. The V gene lost 0 bases and the J gene lost 5 bases, with 10 bases spanning the gap. The germline gives CDR1 PRHDT, CDR2 FYEKMQ (reference sequence). CDR3 region: CASSLGGTYNEKLFF. The CDR3 DNA reads TGTGCCAGCAGCTTAGGTGGGACATACAATGAAAAACTGTTTTTT. The full variable domain, with the rest looked up from reference TRBV13 and TRBJ1-4, is AAGVIQSPRHLIKEKRETATLKCYPIPRHDTVYWYQQGPGQDPQFLISFYEKMQSDKGSIPDRFSAQQFSDYHSELNMSSLELGDSALYFCASSLGGTYNEKLFFGSGTQLSVL.

The genes are TRBV7-2 and TRBJ1-5, with TRBD1 identical over 9 bases. CDR1 is SGHTA, CDR2 FQGNSA, per germline. This CDR3 is built from 14 residues. V was clipped by 4 bases and J by 8 bases; unmatched bases: 6. CDR3 DNA: TGTGCCAGCAGCTCTCGGGACAGGGAAGAGCCCCAGCATTTT. Its translation: CASSSRDREEPQHF. Filled out from reference TRBV7-2 and TRBJ1-5, the complete variable domain reads GAGVSQSPSNKVTEKGKDVELRCDPISGHTALYWYRQSLGQGLEFLIYFQGNSAPDKSGLPSDRFSAERTGGSVSTLTIQRTQQEDSAVYLCASSSRDREEPQHFGDGTRLSIL.

The V and J genes are TRBV20-1 and TRBJ1-2, with 10 positions matching TRBD1. J lost 8 bases, V lost 5 bases, and 11 bases had no gene match. Germline lookup yields CDR1 DFQATT and CDR2 SNEGSKA (reference sequence). The CDR3 is made up of 14 amino acids. As DNA, the CDR3 is TGCAGTGCTGACGGGACAGGGGAGATGAGCGGCTACACCTTC. Protein: CSADGTGEMSGYTF.

This clonotype came up many times. This rearrangement joins TRBV7-2 to TRBJ2-5; 8 nucleotides agree with TRBD2. This CDR3 has 15 residues. V shed 5 bases, J shed 7 bases, and the junction held 12 bases outside the gene matches. Germline V gives CDR1 SGHTA, CDR2 FQGNSA. The CDR3 coding sequence is TGTGCCAGCAGCCCAACGACAGGACTAGCTACGACCCAGTACTTC. This encodes CASSPTTGLATTQYF.

This rearrangement joins TRBV6-6 to TRBJ2-7; tentatively, D is TRBD2 (6 bases). Deletions cut 7 bases from V and 3 bases from J, with 19 bases between. The CDR3 has 15 residues. CDR1 MNHNY and CDR2 SVGAGI come from the germline V gene (reference sequence). Written as DNA, the CDR3 is TGTGCCAGCACCCTGGGACTCCATGGACGCTACGAGCAGTACTTC. The encoded protein is CASTLGLHGRYEQYF.

This clonotype was seen a handful of times. This rearrangement joins TRBV12-3 or TRBV12-4 to TRBJ1-6; D ambiguous. V dropped 6 bases and J dropped 0 bases, with 9 bases sitting between them. There are 15 residues in the CDR3. The CDR3 loop is CASSREDSYNSPLHF. The CDR3, as DNA: TGTGCCAGCAGCCGGGAGGACTCCTATAATTCACCCCTCCACTTT.

This clonotype came up many times. The J gene is TRBJ1-2, the V gene TRBV7-9; D possibly corresponds to TRBD1 (5 bases). The germline V and J ends were trimmed by 8 bases and 5 bases, with 15 bases remaining between them. There are 13 residues in the CDR3. CDR1 is SEHNR, CDR2 FQNEAQ, per germline (reference sequence). The CDR3: CASPRDGAYGYTF. CDR3 DNA sequence: TGTGCCAGCCCGCGGGACGGGGCATATGGCTACACCTTC.

This clonotype was observed a few times. The V call is TRBV11-1, the J call TRBJ1-3; D gene unclear. This CDR3 comprises 17 residues. Trimming left V 4 bases short and J 0 bases short, with 16 bases between. CDR1 and CDR2 from the germline V gene are SGHAT and FQDESV (reference sequence). CDR3 residues: CASSYSGLRTSGNTIYF. As DNA, the CDR3 is TGTGCCAGCAGCTATTCCGGACTGAGAACCTCTGGAAACACCATATATTTT. Supplemented by reference TRBV11-1 and TRBJ1-3, the full variable domain reads EAEVAQSPRYKITEKSQAVAFWCDPISGHATLYWYRQILGQGPELLVQFQDESVVDDSQLPKDRFSAERLKGVDSTLKIQPAELGDSAMYLCASSYSGLRTSGNTIYFGEGSWLTVV.

This clonotype appeared many times. This chain uses TRBV20-1 with TRBJ1-6; tentatively, D is TRBD1 (5 bases). Germline loops: CDR1 DFQATT, CDR2 SNEGSKA (reference sequence). The CDR3 length is 13 residues. With 5 bases removed from V and 8 bases from J, the gap between germline ends came to 13 bases. Written as DNA, the CDR3 is TGCAGTGCTGGGACCCAGGTGGATTCACCCCTCCACTTT. Residues: CSAGTQVDSPLHF.

This clonotype was seen only once. This clone may be a read error of a much larger clone one base away. This chain uses TRBV2 with TRBJ1-3; the D is unclear. Germline CDR1 SNHLY, CDR2 FYNNEI. The CDR3 covers 14 residues. The CDR3 is CASKWQDSGNTMYF. In DNA form, the CDR3 reads TGTGCCAGCAAATGGCAGGACTCTGGAAACACCATGTATTTT. Full variable domain (missing parts from reference TRBV2 and TRBJ1-3): EPEVTQTPSHQVTQMGQEVILRCVPISNHLYFYWYRQILGQKVEFLVSFYNNEISEKSEIFDDQFSVERPDGSNFTLKIRSTKLEDSAMYFCASKWQDSGNTMYFGEGSWLTVV.

A word on this clonotype: Relative to the germline gene, one junction end is altered; a read error may explain this. The chain combines TRBV12-3 or TRBV12-4 with TRBJ1-3; a possible D gene is TRBD1 (5 bases). CDR3 length equals 13 residues. As DNA, the CDR3 is TGTGCCAGCAGTTTTTTTAGGGGAAACGCCATATATTTT. Translation gives CASSFFRGNAIYF.

Comments on this clonotype: This could be a read error, since a much larger clone is one nucleotide away. For the CDR3, the DNA is TGTGCCAGCAGCTCGACAGGGACGCCCTACGAGCAGTGCTTC. This translates into CASSSTGTPYEQCF. V gene TRBV7-2 combines with J gene TRBJ2-7, with 7 positions matching TRBD1. This CDR3 spans 14 amino acids. Germline V gene data show CDR1 as SGHTA and CDR2 as FQGNSA.

The chain combines TRBV2 with TRBJ2-1; 8 bases are a match to TRBD2. This CDR3 has 14 amino acids. Germline CDR1 SNHLY, CDR2 FYNNEI. Trimming at V came to 8 bases and at J to 1 base, leaving 4 bases not matched to a gene. The CDR3 spells CASGTSGSYNEQFF. The CDR3 DNA sequence: TGTGCCAGCGGAACTAGCGGTTCCTACAATGAGCAGTTCTTC.

About this clonotype itself: A single base separates this from a much larger clone, so it may be a read error. The CDR3 does not end in the conserved phenylalanine or tryptophan, so this is likely a read error. V and J are TRBV19 and TRBJ1-6, with D tentatively TRBD1 (6 bases). The germline V gene has CDR1 LNHDA and CDR2 SQIVND (reference sequence). The CDR3 contains 13 residues. Trimming cost V 7 bases and J 5 bases, with 9 bases left between them. The CDR3 nucleotides read TGTGCCAGTACGACAGGAGATAATTCACCCCTCCACCTT. It encodes CASTTGDNSPLHL.

This chain connects TRBV20-1 to TRBJ2-5; no firm D call. Germline lookup yields CDR1 DFQATT and CDR2 SNEGSKA (reference sequence). The length of the CDR3 is 13 residues. V gave up 5 bases and J gave up 3 bases, with 13 bases separating them. CDR3 DNA sequence: TGCAGTGCTCCACAAGATGGGGAAGAGACCCAGTACTTC. Residues: CSAPQDGEETQYF.

There are many counts of this clonotype. The chain links TRBV15 to TRBJ2-7; possibly TRBD1 or TRBD2 for D (6 bases each). This CDR3 is built from 15 residues. CDR1 and CDR2 (germline): LNHNV, YYDKDF (reference sequence). Between the trimmed V and J ends, which lost 5 bases and 5 bases, there was a span of 19 bases. CDR3 DNA: TGTGCCACCAGCTTCCGAAGGGGGGCAGGGGACGAGCAGTACTTC. This gives the protein CATSFRRGAGDEQYF. The complete variable domain, with remaining parts taken from reference TRBV15 and TRBJ2-7, reads DAMVIQNPRYQVTQFGKPVTLSCSQTLNHNVMYWYQQKSSQAPKLLFHYYDKDFNNEADTPDNFQSRRPNTSFCFLDIRSPGLGDTAMYLCATSFRRGAGDEQYFGPGTRLTVT.

This clonotype was picked up a small number of times. The gene calls are TRBV30 and TRBJ1-3; D remains ambiguous. Trimming stripped 3 bases from V and 0 bases from J, with 6 bases between. The CDR3 spans 13 residues. Germline V gene data show CDR1 as GTSNPN and CDR2 as SVGIG (reference sequence). CDR3 protein: CAWSYSSGNTIYF. The DNA for the CDR3 is TGTGCCTGGAGCTATAGCTCTGGAAACACCATATATTTT.

The sample holds many counts of this clonotype. Here the CDR3 DNA reads TGTGCCAGCAGCTTGTTCGGTGAGGTGGGGTCACCCCTCCACTTT. This codes for CASSLFGEVGSPLHF. The V gene is TRBV5-4, the J gene TRBJ1-6; D unclear. Germline V CDR1 and CDR2: SGHNT, YYREEE (reference sequence). There are 15 residues in the CDR3. V lost 1 base, J lost 10 bases, and 15 bases lay in between.